The following is a TCR beta chain sequence with its context. The sample is drawn from a study of blood T cell repertoires in COVID-19. Whole-study context: The United States, Italy and Spain provided the acute and convalescent COVID-19 samples. Sample material is recorded as cDNA or gDNA derived from T cells, B-cell-depleted T cells, or PBMCs.

Measured with immunoSEQ multiplex PCR; TCRdb has only the in-frame clones, and not every one. The sample includes under 300,000 clones, around 90% of them seen just once. The Seattle patients joined while their infection was active and were tracked longitudinally afterward. Sequenced sample: peripheral blood. The TCR was taken from a man aged 30 to 39 with COVID-19, enrolled during active disease.

CDR3 loop: CASLQSGGTKNIQYF. CDR3 coding DNA: TGTGCCAGCCTACAATCCGGAGGGACCAAAAACATTCAGTACTTC. The chain joins TRBV6-5 to TRBJ2-4; tentatively, D is TRBD2 (6 bases). CDR3 length: 15 amino acids. The germline V gene encodes CDR1 MNHEY and CDR2 SVGAGI. V gave up 8 bases and J gave up 2 bases, with 16 bases separating them.